This T cell receptor (beta chain) derives from a study of shared clonotypes between healthy human individuals. Overall study findings and caveats: The generation probabilities recorded for non-shared clonotypes fell below those of clonotypes shared by all four donors.

Donors, without exception, were Caucasian adults residing in Nashville, Tennessee. A split of CD4+ cells into CD45RA+ naive and CD45RA-negative memory subsets was performed. V lost 5 bases and J 1 base, leaving 11 bases between the germline ends. CDR3 length: 14 amino acids. Germline CDR1 is SEHNR and CDR2 is FQNEAQ (reference sequence). This clone showed up many times. Its antigen is still unknown. Sorted subsets were amplified in replicate PCRs using around 200 ng DNA, about 30,000 T cell genomes. Using immunoSEQ multiplex PCR, the repertoire was profiled, and TCRdb retains in-frame clones only, with some absent. The sample has 850,000 to 1,200,000 clones; 75% are singletons.

The chain recombines TRBV7-9 with TRBJ1-1, with D tentatively TRBD1 (6 bases). Input material: memory CD4+ T cells sorted from blood. Subset here: CD45RA-negative fraction. The sequence was collected from a man between 18 and 35 years old in good health. The CDR3 here is CASSADRPNTEAFF. CDR3 sequence (DNA): TGTGCCAGCAGCGCTGACAGGCCGAACACTGAAGCTTTCTTT.